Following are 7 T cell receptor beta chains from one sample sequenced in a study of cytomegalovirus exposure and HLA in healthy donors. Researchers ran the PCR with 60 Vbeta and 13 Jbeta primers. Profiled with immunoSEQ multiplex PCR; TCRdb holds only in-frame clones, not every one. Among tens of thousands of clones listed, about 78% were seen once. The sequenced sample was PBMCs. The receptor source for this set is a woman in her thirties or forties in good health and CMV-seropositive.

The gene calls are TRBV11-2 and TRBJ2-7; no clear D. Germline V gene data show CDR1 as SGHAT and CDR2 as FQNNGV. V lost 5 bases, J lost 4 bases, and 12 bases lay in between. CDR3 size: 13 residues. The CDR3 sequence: CASSPATFYEQYF. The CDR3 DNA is TGTGCCAGCAGCCCAGCGACCTTTTACGAGCAGTACTTC.

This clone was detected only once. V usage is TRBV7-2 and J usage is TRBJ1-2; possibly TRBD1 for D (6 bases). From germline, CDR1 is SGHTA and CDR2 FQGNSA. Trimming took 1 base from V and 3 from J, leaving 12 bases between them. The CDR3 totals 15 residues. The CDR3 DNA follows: TGTGCCAGCAGCTTAGACCTGGGGGCACACTATGGCTACACCTTC. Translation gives CASSLDLGAHYGYTF.

This chain's CDR3 is CASSFSGGAGETQYF. The DNA of the CDR3 is TGTGCCAGCAGCTTTAGCGGGGGGGCCGGAGAGACCCAGTACTTC. The chain uses TRBV7-3 and TRBJ2-5, with 11 bases that match TRBD2. Germline CDR1 is SGHTA and CDR2 is FQGTGA. This CDR3 contains 15 residues. V lost 3 bases to trimming and J lost 4 bases; unmatched junction nucleotides: 4.

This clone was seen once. This chain's CDR3 is CASKMGQGAGYTF. The CDR3 region has the DNA TGTGCCAGCAAGATGGGACAGGGGGCTGGCTACACCTTC. The genes are TRBV6-5 and TRBJ1-2; TRBD1 aligns across 12 bases. CDR1 and CDR2 (germline): MNHEY, SVGAGI. The CDR3 extends over 13 amino acids. The junction had 4 bases not matched to a gene; V was cut back by 7 bases and J by 7 bases.

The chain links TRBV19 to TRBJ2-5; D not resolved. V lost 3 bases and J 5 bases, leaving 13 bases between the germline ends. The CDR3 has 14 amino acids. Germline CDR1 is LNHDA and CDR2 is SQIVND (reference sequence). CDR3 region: CASSILQNSETQYF. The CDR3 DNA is TGTGCCAGTAGTATCTTGCAGAATTCGGAGACCCAGTACTTC.

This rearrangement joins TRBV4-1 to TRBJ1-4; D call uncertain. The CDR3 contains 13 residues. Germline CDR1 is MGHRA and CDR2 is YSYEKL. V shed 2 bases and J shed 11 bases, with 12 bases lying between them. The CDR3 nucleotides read TGCGCCAGCAGCCAACCCCTCGACTGGAAACTGTTTTTT. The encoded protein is CASSQPLDWKLFF.

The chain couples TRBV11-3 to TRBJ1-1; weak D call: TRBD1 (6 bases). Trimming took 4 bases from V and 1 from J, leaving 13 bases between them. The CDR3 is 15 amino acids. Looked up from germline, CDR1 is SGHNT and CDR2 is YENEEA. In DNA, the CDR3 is TGTGCCAGCAGCTCGCAGGGGATGGGGAACACTGAAGCTTTCTTT. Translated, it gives CASSSQGMGNTEAFF.